A selection of T cell receptor beta chains follows, all from one sample in a study of blood T cell repertoires in COVID-19. Profiling relied on immunoSEQ multiplex PCR, and the TCRdb table lists in-frame clones only, not all of them. The sample has about 170,000 clones; about four fifths are singletons. The sequenced sample consisted of peripheral blood. Every receptor here comes from an elderly woman with COVID-19, enrolled during active disease. Each CDR3 is given without its conserved first and last residue.

V gene: TRBV4-1
J gene: TRBJ2-5
CDR3 protein: ASSHGASGGYQETQY

V gene: TRBV7-9
J gene: TRBJ1-5
CDR3 protein: ASSLRGGNNQPQH

V gene: TRBV19
J gene: TRBJ1-2
CDR3 protein: ASRAGQGRLGYT

V gene: TRBV11-2
J gene: TRBJ2-7
CDR3 protein: ASSWRLADSSYEQY

V gene: TRBV5-4
J gene: TRBJ2-7
CDR3 protein: ASSAGTSGSYEQY

V gene: TRBV2
J gene: TRBJ2-1
CDR3 protein: ASSYSGGTGEQF

V gene: TRBV3-1/TRBV3-2
J gene: TRBJ2-3
CDR3 protein: ASSQDRRGTDTQY

V gene: TRBV5-1
J gene: TRBJ1-2
CDR3 protein: ASSLDGGLNYGYT

V gene: TRBV7-9
J gene: TRBJ2-5
CDR3 protein: ASSFPREAETQY

V gene: TRBV10-2
J gene: TRBJ2-5
CDR3 protein: ASGTSSWETQY

V gene: TRBV6-6
J gene: TRBJ1-1
CDR3 protein: ASTRSGQGSTEAF

V gene: TRBV9
J gene: TRBJ2-1
CDR3 protein: ASSGIAGRGGYNEQF

V gene: TRBV4-2
J gene: TRBJ2-7
CDR3 protein: ASSQAGLAGAYEQY

V gene: TRBV5-5
J gene: TRBJ2-5
CDR3 protein: ASSLAVWAGETQY

V gene: TRBV28
J gene: TRBJ2-7
CDR3 protein: ASSTAYKQY

V gene: TRBV20-1
J gene: TRBJ1-1
CDR3 protein: SAKPWGGAF